This TCR beta chain was captured by sequencing in a study of blood T cell repertoires in COVID-19. On the study more broadly: Sites across the United States, Italy and Spain contributed samples from acute and convalescent COVID-19. T cells, B-cell-depleted T cells, or PBMCs supplied cDNA or gDNA.

CDR3 length: 14 amino acids. The V segment lost 5 bases and the J segment 3 bases; nucleotides outside the gene matches: 6. Per the germline V gene, CDR1 is SGHTA and CDR2 is FQGTGA. Original methodology: Amplification with reference gene primers provided the estimates of nucleated cell counts. Some clones are missing from TCRdb's copy, which holds only in-frame ones; the method was immunoSEQ multiplex PCR. That table gives V, J and clone size, and the DNA gave D and trimming. The data contain about 210,000 clones, around 83% of them seen just once; the ten biggest clones take up approximately 5.6%. Seattle-derived patients entered the study during active infection and were followed longitudinally.

The chain combines TRBV7-3 with TRBJ1-1, with 7 nucleotides matching TRBD1. This sequence originates from a woman aged 70 to 79 with COVID-19, enrolled during active disease. The sequenced sample consisted of peripheral blood. CDR3 DNA: TGTGCCAGCAGCGTGACCAGGGGGGACACTGAAGCTTTCTTT. Amino acids: CASSVTRGDTEAFF.